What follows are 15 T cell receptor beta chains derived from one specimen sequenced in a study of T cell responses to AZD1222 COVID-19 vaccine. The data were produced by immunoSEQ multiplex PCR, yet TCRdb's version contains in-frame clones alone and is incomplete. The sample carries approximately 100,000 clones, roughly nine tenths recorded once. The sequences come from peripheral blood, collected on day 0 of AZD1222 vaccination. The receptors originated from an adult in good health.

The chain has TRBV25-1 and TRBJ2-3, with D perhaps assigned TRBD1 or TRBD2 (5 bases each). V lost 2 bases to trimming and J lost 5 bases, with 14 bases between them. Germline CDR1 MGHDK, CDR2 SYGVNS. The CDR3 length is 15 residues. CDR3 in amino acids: CASSEGVRAGDTQYF. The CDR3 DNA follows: TGTGCCAGCAGTGAAGGTGTCAGGGCGGGAGATACGCAGTATTTT.

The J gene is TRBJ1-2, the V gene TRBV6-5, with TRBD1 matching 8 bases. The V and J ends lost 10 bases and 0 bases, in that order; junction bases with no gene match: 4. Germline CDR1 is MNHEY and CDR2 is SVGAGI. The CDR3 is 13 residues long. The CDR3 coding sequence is TGTGCCACCTCGACAGGGGCTAACTATGGCTACACCTTC. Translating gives CATSTGANYGYTF.

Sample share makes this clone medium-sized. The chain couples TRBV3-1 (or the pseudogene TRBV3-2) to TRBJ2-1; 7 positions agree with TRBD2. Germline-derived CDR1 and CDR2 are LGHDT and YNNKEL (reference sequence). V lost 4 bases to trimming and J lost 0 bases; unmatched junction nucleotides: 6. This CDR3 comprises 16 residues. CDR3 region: CASSLIAGSSYNEQFF. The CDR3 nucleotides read TGTGCCAGCAGCCTTATAGCGGGCAGCTCCTACAATGAGCAGTTCTTC.

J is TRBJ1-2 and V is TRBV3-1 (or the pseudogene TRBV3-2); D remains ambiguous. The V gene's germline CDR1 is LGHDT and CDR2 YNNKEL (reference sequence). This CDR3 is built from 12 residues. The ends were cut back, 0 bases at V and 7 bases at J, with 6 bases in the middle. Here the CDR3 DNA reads TGTGCCAGCAGCCAAGAGCGGCGTGGCTACACCTTC. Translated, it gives CASSQERRGYTF.

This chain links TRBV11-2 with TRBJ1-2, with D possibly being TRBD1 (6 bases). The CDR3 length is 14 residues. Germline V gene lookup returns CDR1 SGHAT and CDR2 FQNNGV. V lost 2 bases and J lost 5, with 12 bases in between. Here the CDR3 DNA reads TGTGCCAGCAGCTTATTGGGGGCTATATATGGCTACACCTTC. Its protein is CASSLLGAIYGYTF.

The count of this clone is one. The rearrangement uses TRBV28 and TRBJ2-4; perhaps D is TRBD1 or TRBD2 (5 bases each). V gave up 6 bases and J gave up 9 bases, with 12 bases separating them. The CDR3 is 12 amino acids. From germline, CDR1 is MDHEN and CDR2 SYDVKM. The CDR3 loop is CASRPGLGIQYF. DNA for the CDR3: TGTGCCAGCAGACCGGGGCTTGGCATTCAGTACTTC.

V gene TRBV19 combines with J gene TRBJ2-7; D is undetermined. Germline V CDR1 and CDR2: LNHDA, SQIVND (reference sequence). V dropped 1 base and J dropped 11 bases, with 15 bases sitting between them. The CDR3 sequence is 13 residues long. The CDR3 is CASSIAPGLEEYF. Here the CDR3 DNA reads TGTGCCAGTAGTATAGCCCCCGGGTTGGAAGAGTACTTC.

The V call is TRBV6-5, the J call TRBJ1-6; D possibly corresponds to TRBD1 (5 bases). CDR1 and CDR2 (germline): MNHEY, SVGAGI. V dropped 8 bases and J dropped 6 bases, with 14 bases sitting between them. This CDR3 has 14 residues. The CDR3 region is CASQRGGINSPLHF. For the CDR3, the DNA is TGTGCCAGCCAAAGGGGAGGAATTAATTCACCCCTCCACTTT.

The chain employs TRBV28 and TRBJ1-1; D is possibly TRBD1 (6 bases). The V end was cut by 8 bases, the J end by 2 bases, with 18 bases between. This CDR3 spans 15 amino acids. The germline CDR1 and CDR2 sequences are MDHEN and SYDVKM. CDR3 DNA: TGTGCCAGCTCGGAGGCTTGGGACAAAAACACTGAAGCTTTCTTT. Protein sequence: CASSEAWDKNTEAFF.

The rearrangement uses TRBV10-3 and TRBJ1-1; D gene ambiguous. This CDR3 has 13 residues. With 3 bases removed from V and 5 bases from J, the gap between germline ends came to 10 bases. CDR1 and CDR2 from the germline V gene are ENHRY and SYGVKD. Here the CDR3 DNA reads TGTGCCATCAGTGAAGGAGGGATTACTGAAGCTTTCTTT. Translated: CAISEGGITEAFF.

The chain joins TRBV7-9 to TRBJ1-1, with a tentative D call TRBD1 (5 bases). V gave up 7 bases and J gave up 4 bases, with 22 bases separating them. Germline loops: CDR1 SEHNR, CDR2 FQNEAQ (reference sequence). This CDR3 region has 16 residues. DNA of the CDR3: TGTGCCAGCACCCCCAGCGGGGGGACTTGGGGCACTGAAGCTTTCTTT. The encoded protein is CASTPSGGTWGTEAFF.

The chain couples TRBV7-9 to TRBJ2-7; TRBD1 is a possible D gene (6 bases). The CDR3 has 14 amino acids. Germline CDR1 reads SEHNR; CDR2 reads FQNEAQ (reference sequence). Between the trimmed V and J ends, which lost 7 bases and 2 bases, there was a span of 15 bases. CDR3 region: CASMFLGGAYEQYF. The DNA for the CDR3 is TGTGCCAGCATGTTTTTAGGGGGAGCCTACGAGCAGTACTTC.

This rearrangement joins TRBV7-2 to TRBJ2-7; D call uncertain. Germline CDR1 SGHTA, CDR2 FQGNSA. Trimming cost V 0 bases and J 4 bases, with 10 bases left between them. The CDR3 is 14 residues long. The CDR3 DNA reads TGTGCCAGCAGCTTAGCGGGAAGAGATTACGAGCAGTACTTC. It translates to CASSLAGRDYEQYF.

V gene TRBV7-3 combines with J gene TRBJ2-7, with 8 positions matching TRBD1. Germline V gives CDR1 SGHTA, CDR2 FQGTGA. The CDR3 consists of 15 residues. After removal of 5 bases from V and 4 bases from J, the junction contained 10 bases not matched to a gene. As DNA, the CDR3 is TGTGCCAGCAGCCCAGAGGACAGGGCTTCGTACGAGCAGTACTTC. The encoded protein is CASSPEDRASYEQYF.

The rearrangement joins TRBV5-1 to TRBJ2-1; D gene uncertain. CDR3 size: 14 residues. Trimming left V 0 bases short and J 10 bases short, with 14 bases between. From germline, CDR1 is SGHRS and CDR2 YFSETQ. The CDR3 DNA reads TGCGCCAGCAGCTTGGGCGCAGCCCTAAGGGAGCAGTTCTTC. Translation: CASSLGAALREQFF.